This T cell receptor (beta chain) was observed in a study of vaccination effects on CD4 cells after COVID-19. This clone appeared once. Its specificity is unknown. Antigen-specific CD4+ T cell clonotypes were called by their expansion after viral peptide-pool culture in ViraFEST. Following 10 days of culture, CD4+ T cells were isolated. The V and J ends lost 3 bases and 3 bases respectively, with 0 bases between them. The CDR3 extends over 11 amino acids. From germline, CDR1 is SGHAT and CDR2 FQDESV (reference sequence). The repertoire was sequenced with immunoSEQ multiplex PCR; TCRdb's copy has only in-frame clones and lacks some. Found here are tens of thousands of clones, 80% to 90% of them singletons; the top ten hold more than 2%.

Sequencing was performed on CD4+ T cells from PBMCs cultured with HCoV-229E spike peptides, taken before COVID-19 vaccination. The receptor's source is a human donor who received a COVID-19 vaccine. The V gene is TRBV11-1, the J gene TRBJ2-1; D is unclear. CDR3 bases: TGTGCCAGCAGCTTCTACAATGAGCAGTTCTTC. Its translation is CASSFYNEQFF.